The 9 T cell receptor beta chains listed next were all sequenced from one sample in a study of T-cell memory formation after mild COVID-19. TCRdb processed the 5' RACE reads anew with MiXCR; each CDR3 protein has one entry. The sample has about 390,000 distinct CDR3 sequences, 15% to 20% seen once. Sequencing was performed on PBMCs or a T cell subset sorted from them (not recorded which). Receptor source: a man younger than 35 who had mild COVID-19 (a few samples of this study predate the infection). Cell type and time point are not known.

The chain employs TRBV7-9 and TRBJ2-2; D unclear. The V gene's germline CDR1 is SEHNR and CDR2 FQNEAQ (reference sequence). The germline V and J ends were trimmed by 6 bases and 2 bases, with 7 bases remaining between them. The length of the CDR3 is 13 residues. The CDR3 region is CASRYINTGELFF. The CDR3 DNA reads as TGTGCCAGCAGATACATTAACACCGGGGAGCTGTTTTTT.

This clonotype has only a few counts. The rearrangement joins TRBV20-1 to TRBJ2-1, with unresolved D. CDR3 size: 14 residues. Germline-derived CDR1 and CDR2 are DFQATT and SNEGSKA (reference sequence). Trimming removed 3 bases at V and 9 bases at J, with 18 bases between. Written as DNA, the CDR3 is TGCAGTGCTAGGGGCGGTCCCAGAAGGAGTGAGCAGTTCTTC. This translates into CSARGGPRRSEQFF.

This clonotype was recorded a few times. The J gene is TRBJ1-2, the V gene TRBV5-4; D gene uncertain. V lost 4 bases and J 1 base, leaving 11 bases between the germline ends. CDR3 length: 14 residues. Germline V gene lookup returns CDR1 SGHNT and CDR2 YYREEE (reference sequence). CDR3 sequence reads: CASSAPEVNYGYTF. Written as DNA, the CDR3 is TGTGCCAGCAGCGCCCCGGAAGTTAACTATGGCTACACCTTC.

This clonotype was counted only a few times. The chain links TRBV15 to TRBJ2-3; D unresolved. The CDR3 is made up of 14 amino acids. CDR1 is LNHNV, CDR2 YYDKDF, per germline (reference sequence). Trimming shortened V by 1 base and J by 0 bases, and 5 bases separated the two germline ends. The chain's CDR3 is CATSRALSTDTQYF. DNA of the CDR3: TGTGCCACCAGCAGAGCGTTAAGCACAGATACGCAGTATTTT.

The V call is TRBV28, the J call TRBJ2-7; 10 nucleotides match TRBD1. J was trimmed by 2 bases and V by 6 bases; bases with no gene match: 7. CDR1 MDHEN and CDR2 SYDVKM come from the germline V gene. The CDR3 consists of 15 residues. CDR3 nucleotides: TGTGCCAGCAGCCAGACCGGGACAGGGGCCTACGAGCAGTACGTC. Encoded protein: CASSQTGTGAYEQYV.

The CDR3 is CASSHGLQGAVDEQYF. The CDR3 region has the DNA TGTGCCAGCAGCCATGGGCTTCAGGGGGCGGTGGACGAGCAGTACTTC. The V gene is TRBV3-1, the J gene TRBJ2-7, with 8 bases fitting TRBD1. This CDR3 has 16 residues. V trimming: 3 bases; J trimming: 5 bases; junction bases outside the gene matches: 12. CDR1 and CDR2 from the germline V gene are LGHDT and YNNKEL (reference sequence).

This clonotype was recorded once. The chain recombines TRBV5-1 with TRBJ2-2, with 7 nucleotides matching TRBD1. CDR3 size: 14 residues. CDR1 and CDR2 from the germline V gene are SGHRS and YFSETQ. J was trimmed by 1 base and V by 6 bases; bases with no gene match: 3. The CDR3 spells CASTGQLNTGELFF. CDR3 DNA sequence: TGCGCCAGCACGGGACAGCTGAACACCGGGGAGCTGTTTTTT. The variable domain in full, with the rest retrieved from reference TRBV5-1 and TRBJ2-2, is KAGVTQTPRYLIKTRGQQVTLSCSPISGHRSVSWYQQTPGQGLQFLFEYFSETQRNKGNFPGRFSGRQFSNSRSEMNVSTLELGDSALYLCASTGQLNTGELFFGEGSRLTVL.

There are a few counts of this clonotype. The gene calls are TRBV4-1 and TRBJ2-1; D uncertain. The germline V gene encodes CDR1 MGHRA and CDR2 YSYEKL. The CDR3 is 13 residues long. V was trimmed by 1 base and J by 15 bases, leaving 16 bases between them. The CDR3 nucleotides are TGCGCCAGCAGCCAAGGGGCGCGTTCTGGTCCGTTCTTC. Its translation is CASSQGARSGPFF.

This clonotype appeared a few times. The rearrangement links TRBV7-9 to TRBJ1-1, with a tentative D call TRBD1 (5 bases). Per germline, CDR1 SEHNR and CDR2 FQNEAQ (reference sequence). V lost 0 bases and J 8 bases, leaving 7 bases between the germline ends. This CDR3 region has 12 residues. CDR3 in amino acids: CASSLATAEAFF. The CDR3 DNA follows: TGTGCCAGCAGCTTAGCGACAGCCGAAGCTTTCTTT. Using reference TRBV7-9 and TRBJ1-1 for the parts outside the CDR3, the full variable domain is DTGVSQNPRHKITKRGQNVTFRCDPISEHNRLYWYRQTLGQGPEFLTYFQNEAQLEKSRLLSDRFSAERPKGSFSTLEIQRTEQGDSAMYLCASSLATAEAFFGQGTRLTVV.